The present TCR beta chain was sequenced within a study of cytomegalovirus exposure and HLA in healthy donors. Notes on the study in general: In an earlier analysis, about 87% or about 30%: the productive usage of most TCR beta V segments. A cluster of highly shared sequence variants was likely a sequencing artifact. Later on, an analysis showed TCR association rates differing by HLA locus, with DRB1 the most and HLA-C the fewest.

The CDR3 sequence is 16 residues long. The V gene's germline CDR1 is SGHRS and CDR2 YFSETQ. Unmatched junction bases numbered 6, after V lost 0 bases and J lost 2 bases. As to this clone: The antigen is undetermined.

Vbeta (60) and Jbeta (13) primers were used in the PCR. Method: immunoSEQ multiplex PCR; TCRdb's copy keeps in-frame clones and lacks some. The data hold fewer than 120,000 clones, with approximately 83% observed a single time. The receptor's source is a man aged 40-49 years in good health and CMV-seronegative. Sequencing was performed on PBMCs. The gene calls are TRBV5-1 and TRBJ2-5, with 8 bases that match TRBD2. The CDR3 reads CASSLGWTSYQETQYF. DNA for the CDR3: TGCGCCAGCAGCTTGGGATGGACTAGCTATCAAGAGACCCAGTACTTC.